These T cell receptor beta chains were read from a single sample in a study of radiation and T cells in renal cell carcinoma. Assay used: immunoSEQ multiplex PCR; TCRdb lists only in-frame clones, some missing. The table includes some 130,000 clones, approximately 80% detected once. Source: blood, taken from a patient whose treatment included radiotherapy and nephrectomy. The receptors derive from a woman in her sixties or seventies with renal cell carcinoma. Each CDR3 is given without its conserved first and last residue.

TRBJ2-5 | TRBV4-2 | ASSQEPDRGWETQY
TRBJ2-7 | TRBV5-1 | ASSRDRATYEQY
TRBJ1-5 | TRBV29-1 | SVVWDGNQPQH
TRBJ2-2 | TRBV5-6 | ASSWGNTGELF
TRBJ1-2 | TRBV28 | ASSPRAHGYT
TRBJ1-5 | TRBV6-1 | ASSEAGFNQPQH
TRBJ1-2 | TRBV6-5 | ASSYSTGGLGGYT
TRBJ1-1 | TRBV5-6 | ASSLGTGAPNTEAF
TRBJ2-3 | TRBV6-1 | ASSAGPSDTQY
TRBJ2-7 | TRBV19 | ASSIGKNSYEQY
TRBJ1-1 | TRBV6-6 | ASSSKDRGSTEAF
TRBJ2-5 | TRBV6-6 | ASSYGGSRETQY
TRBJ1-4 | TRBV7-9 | ASSHPVVREKLF
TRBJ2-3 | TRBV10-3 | AISESTDTQY
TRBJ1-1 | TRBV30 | AWSAGALNTEAF
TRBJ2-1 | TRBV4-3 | ASSQLLAGGEQF
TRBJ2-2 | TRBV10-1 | ASSGTANTGELF
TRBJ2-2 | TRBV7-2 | ASRPLGTGELF
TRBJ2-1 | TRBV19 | ASSIREGYEQF
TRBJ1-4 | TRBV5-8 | ASSRVRGVANEKLF
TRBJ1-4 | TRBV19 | ASSIGGAAEKLF
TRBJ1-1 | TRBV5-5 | ASSPGAEAF
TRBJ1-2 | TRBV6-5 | ASTTGQGGHGYT
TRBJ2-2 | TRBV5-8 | ASSPLRHGAGELF
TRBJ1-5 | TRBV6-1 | ASRQVHSNQPQH
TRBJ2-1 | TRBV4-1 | ASSQEVGGLYNEQF
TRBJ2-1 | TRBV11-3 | ASSLVSVPLGEQF
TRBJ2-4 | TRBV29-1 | SARTGPRLKDQENIQY
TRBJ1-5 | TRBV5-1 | ASSFTGSNNQPQH
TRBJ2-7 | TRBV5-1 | ASRPTGFYEQY
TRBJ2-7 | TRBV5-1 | ASSRRPGDRAYEQY
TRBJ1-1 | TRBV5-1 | ASSSQTGGYTEAF
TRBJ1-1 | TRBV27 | ASSLTGGTEAF